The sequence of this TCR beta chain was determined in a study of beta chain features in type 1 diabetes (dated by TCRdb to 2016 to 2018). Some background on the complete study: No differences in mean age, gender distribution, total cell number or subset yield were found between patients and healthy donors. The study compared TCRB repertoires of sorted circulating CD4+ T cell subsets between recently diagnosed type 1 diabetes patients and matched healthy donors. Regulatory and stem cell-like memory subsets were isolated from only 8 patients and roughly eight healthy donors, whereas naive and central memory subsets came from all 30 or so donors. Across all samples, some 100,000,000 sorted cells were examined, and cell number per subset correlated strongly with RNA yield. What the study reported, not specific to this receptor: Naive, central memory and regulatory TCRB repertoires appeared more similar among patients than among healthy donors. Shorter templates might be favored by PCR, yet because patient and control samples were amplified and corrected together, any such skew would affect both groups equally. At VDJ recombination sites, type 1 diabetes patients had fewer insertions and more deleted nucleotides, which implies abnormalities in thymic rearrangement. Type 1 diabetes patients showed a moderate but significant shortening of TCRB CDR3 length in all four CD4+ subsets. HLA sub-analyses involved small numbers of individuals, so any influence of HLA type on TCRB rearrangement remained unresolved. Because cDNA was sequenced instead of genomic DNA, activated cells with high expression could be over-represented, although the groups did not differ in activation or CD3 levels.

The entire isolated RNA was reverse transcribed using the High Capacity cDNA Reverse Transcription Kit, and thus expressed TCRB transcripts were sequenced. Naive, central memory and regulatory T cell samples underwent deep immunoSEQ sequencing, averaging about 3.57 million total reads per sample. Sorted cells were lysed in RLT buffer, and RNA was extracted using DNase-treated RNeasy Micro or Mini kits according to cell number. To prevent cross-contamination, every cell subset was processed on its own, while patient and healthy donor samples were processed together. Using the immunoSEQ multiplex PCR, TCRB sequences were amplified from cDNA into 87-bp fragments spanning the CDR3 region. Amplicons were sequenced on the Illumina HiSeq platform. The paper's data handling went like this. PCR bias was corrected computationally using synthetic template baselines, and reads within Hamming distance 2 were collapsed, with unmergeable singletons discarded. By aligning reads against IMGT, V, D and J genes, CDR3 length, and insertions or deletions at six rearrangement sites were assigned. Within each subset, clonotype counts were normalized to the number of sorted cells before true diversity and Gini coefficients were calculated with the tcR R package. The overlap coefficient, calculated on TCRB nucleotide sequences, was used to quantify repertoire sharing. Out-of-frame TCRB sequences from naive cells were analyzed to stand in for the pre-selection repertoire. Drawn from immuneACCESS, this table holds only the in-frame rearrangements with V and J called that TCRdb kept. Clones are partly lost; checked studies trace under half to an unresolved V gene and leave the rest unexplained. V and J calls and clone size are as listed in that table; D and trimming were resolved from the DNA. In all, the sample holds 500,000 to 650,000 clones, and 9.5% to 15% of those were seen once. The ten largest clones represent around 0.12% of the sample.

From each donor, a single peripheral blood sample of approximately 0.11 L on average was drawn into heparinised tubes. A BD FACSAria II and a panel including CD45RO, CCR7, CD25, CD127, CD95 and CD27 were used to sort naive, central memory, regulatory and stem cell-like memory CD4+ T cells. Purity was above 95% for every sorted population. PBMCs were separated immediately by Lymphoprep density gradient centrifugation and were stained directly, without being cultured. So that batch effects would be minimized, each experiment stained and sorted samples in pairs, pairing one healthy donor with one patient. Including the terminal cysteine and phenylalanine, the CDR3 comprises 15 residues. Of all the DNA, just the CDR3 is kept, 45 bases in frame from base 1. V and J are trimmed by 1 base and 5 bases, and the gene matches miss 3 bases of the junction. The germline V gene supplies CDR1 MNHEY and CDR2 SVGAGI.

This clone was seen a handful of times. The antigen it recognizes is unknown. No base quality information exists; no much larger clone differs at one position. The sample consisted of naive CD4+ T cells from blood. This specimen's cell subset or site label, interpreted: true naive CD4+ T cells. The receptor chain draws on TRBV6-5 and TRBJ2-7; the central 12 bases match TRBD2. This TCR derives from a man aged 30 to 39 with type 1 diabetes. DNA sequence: TGTGCCAGCAGTTACTACCTAGCGGGGGGGCACGAGCAGTACTTC. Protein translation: CASSYYLAGGHEQYF.